This entry is about one T cell receptor beta chain. Here immunoSEQ multiplex PCR was the method, and the copy in TCRdb shows in-frame clones only, minus some. The repertoire has approximately 160,000 clones, under 95% of them found once; the top ten carry around 0.28%. These data belong to a study of OX40 agonist ivuxolimab in advanced cancers. About the study: The study enrolled dose-escalation patients with hepatocellular carcinoma, melanoma, renal cell or head and neck cancer. Under the entry rules, prior anti-PD-1, anti-PD-L1 or anti-CTLA-4 therapy was allowed, and 40% had some.

The CDR3 contains 15 residues. Deletions cut 0 bases from V and 0 bases from J, with 8 bases between. The germline V gene has CDR1 SGHRS and CDR2 YFSETQ. This sample comprised CD4+ or CD8+ T cells sorted from blood, obtained in a trial of the OX40 agonist ivuxolimab. The chain uses TRBV5-1 and TRBJ2-3; D is perhaps TRBD2 (5 bases). This sequence originates from an adult with an advanced solid tumor such as melanoma, head and neck, liver or kidney cancer. As DNA, the CDR3 is TGCGCCAGCAGCTTGGCCCGGGGTAGCACAGATACGCAGTATTTT. It yields the protein CASSLARGSTDTQYF.